The rows below give T cell receptor beta chains drawn from one sample of a study of cytomegalovirus exposure and HLA in healthy donors. TCRdb's copy holds only in-frame clones and misses some; the assay was immunoSEQ multiplex PCR. The sample has approximately 110,000 clones, 74% seen once. Sequencing was performed on PBMCs. These receptors all come from a man aged 50-59 years in good health and CMV-seropositive. CDR3s include the opening cysteine and the closing phenylalanine or tryptophan. A D gene is named only where the DNA matches it firmly. Clone sizes are given selectively: once, few, many, or a class where the clone is expanded.

d_gene	v_gene	len	j_gene	abundance	CDR3nt	CDR3aa
TRBD2	TRBV7-8	15	TRBJ2-3	-	TGTGCCAGCAGCCGACTAGCGGGGGCCACAGATACGCAGTATTTT	CASSRLAGATDTQYF
-	TRBV19	13	TRBJ1-5	-	TGTGCCAGTAGTATTACGGGGAATCAGCCCCAGCATTTT	CASSITGNQPQHF
-	TRBV7-3	15	TRBJ2-1	once	TGTGCCAGCAGCTCCCTAGGAGGGCAATACAATGAGCAGTTCTTC	CASSSLGGQYNEQFF
-	TRBV19	13	TRBJ1-2	few	TGTGCCACCAAACAGGGTATTGACTATGGCTACACCTTC	CATKQGIDYGYTF
-	TRBV5-1	13	TRBJ2-3	-	TGCGCCAGTAATAGCGGAGGCACAGATACGCAGTATTTT	CASNSGGTDTQYF
-	TRBV29-1	13	TRBJ2-1	-	TGCAGCGCGAAACTAGACGTCCACAATGAGCAGTTCTTC	CSAKLDVHNEQFF
-	TRBV5-4	15	TRBJ2-5	-	TGTGCCAGCAGCGCCGAGAGGGGGGGGTCGGGAGAGCAGTACTTC	CASSAERGGSGEQYF
-	TRBV7-9	11	TRBJ2-5	-	TGTGCCAGCAGCCTCCAAGAGACCCAGTACTTC	CASSLQETQYF
TRBD1	TRBV19	15	TRBJ2-6	-	TGTGCCAGTGGACGACAGGGAAATGGGGCCAACGTCCTGACTTTC	CASGRQGNGANVLTF
TRBD1	TRBV4-1	16	TRBJ2-5	-	TGCGCCAGCAGCCATCTAACCCGGGACAGGGGACGAGACCAGTACTTC	CASSHLTRDRGRDQYF
-	TRBV13	13	TRBJ2-7	-	TGTGCCAGCAGCCGCTTAGGGACATACGAGCAGTACTTC	CASSRLGTYEQYF